What follows is one T cell receptor (beta chain) and its context. This clone showed up just a few times. No antigen is known for it. No much larger clone exists at a distance of one base, and base qualities are not known. This specimen belongs to a study of CD8+ T cells in alopecia areata (dated 2018 in TCRdb). For the study in its entirety: The treated patients, all with moderate-to-severe alopecia areata, were enrolled in an open-label pilot trial of oral tofacitinib given at 5 to 10 mg twice daily. Patients stayed on tofacitinib for 6 to 18 months and then had 6 months of follow-up off drug so that delayed response and recurrence could be assessed. In treated patients, disease severity was measured using the SALT score, which gives the percentage of scalp surface area affected. High-throughput TCRbeta sequencing was used to examine T cell clonal expansion in alopecia areata in both the C3H/HeJ mouse model and human patients. On the human side, TCRbeta sequencing was run on scalp tissue and on sorted CD4+ and CD8+ peripheral blood T cells from healthy controls and from alopecia areata patients with either patchy or totalis/universalis disease. Patients on tofacitinib were biopsied at baseline and after 4 and 24 weeks of treatment, and several of the patients also had a later scalp biopsy. Scalp clonality was compared across normal scalp (n=4), patchy alopecia areata scalp (n=8), and alopecia totalis/universalis scalp (n=8). RNA was extracted with the PAXgene miRNA kit for fixed scalp, the miRNeasy kit for PBMCs, and the RNeasy kit for mouse skin. TCRbeta CDR3 regions were amplified by immunoSEQ multiplex PCR with 35 Vbeta forward and 13 Jbeta reverse primers.

A distance of 12 bases separates the germline ends of V and J, which lose 0 bases and 0 bases respectively. The germline V gene gives CDR1 as SNHLY and CDR2 as FYNNEI. The cysteine opens and the phenylalanine closes a CDR3 of 17 amino acids. Only the CDR3 portion is preserved as DNA: 51 bases, with reading frame beginning at the first base. The library was built by means of the immunoSEQ multiplex PCR assay. To provide template for TCR sequencing, every sample had RNA extracted and reverse transcribed into cDNA. First-strand cDNA was synthesized with SuperScript III using a 2:1 mix of oligo-dT and random hexamers. A synthetic immune receptor repertoire was used to assess amplification bias, and residual bias was removed computationally. On the study's bioinformatics: Raw reads were preprocessed for error removal, and CDR3 was defined according to IMGT conventions as running from the conserved cysteine to phenylalanine. Clonality was computed as 1 minus the Shannon entropy, with the entropy normalized by log2 of the number of productive unique TCRs. Whether each scalp clone was CD4 or CD8 was inferred by checking scalp TCRbeta sequences against the CD4 and CD8 repertoires from sorted blood. TCRdb took over this immuneACCESS table, retaining in-frame rearrangements with V and J assigned. Such tables are incomplete; in checked studies, under half of the missing clones stem from an unresolved V gene, and the remainder is unexplained. Clone size and the V and J calls come from that table; the DNA yielded D and trimming. The sample records about 160,000 clones, 60% of which are singletons. The ten largest clones capture approximately 15% of the sample.

The intended sense of this specimen's time point label: 24 weeks on oral tofacitinib. What this sample's treatment or condition label stands for: oral pan-JAK inhibitor, 5-10 mg twice daily. Peripheral blood and lesional scalp punch biopsies were obtained from patients with alopecia areata. PBMCs were isolated by density centrifugation and stained for CD3, CD4 and CD8, after which CD4+ and CD8+ T cells were sorted on a FACSAria. The investigation overall reported the following: Many expanded lesional clones were found to persist in scalp and blood during tofacitinib treatment, and relapse after treatment cessation may be partly explained by this persistence. Because the treated cohort was small and included a single nonresponder, larger studies are needed to assess links between baseline CD8+ expansion and response. Compared with mice, TCR sequences shared between patients were less clear, possibly partly because of HLA diversity across the patient population. Tofacitinib significantly lowered scalp clonality and the number of expanded CD8+ clones among the top 100 scalp clones. Unlike mouse skin, which is dominated by gammadelta T cells, normal human skin has resident alphabeta T cells that are also sequenced, and this complicates analysis of the scalp TCR repertoire. Compared with normal scalp, lesional scalp had higher clonality and more expanded CD8+ clones, particularly in alopecia totalis/universalis, a pattern that suggests antigenic drive.

The sample here was CD4+ T cells sorted from blood, taken at week 24, from a patient treated with tofacitinib. The chain is made from TRBV2 and TRBJ1-5; no confident D gene assignment can be made. The TCR originated in a human donor with alopecia areata. The CDR3 loop reads CASSEAVYSRSNQPQHF. The DNA sequence follows: TGTGCCAGCAGTGAAGCGGTCTACAGCCGTAGCAATCAGCCCCAGCATTTT.